This T cell receptor beta chain was identified during a study of human T cells and chemical hapten exposure. Study in general: Donors were sensitized with 2% DPC on the upper inner arm. The study patch tested 0.01% DPC on the upper back and read results at 6 days.

V dropped 1 base and J dropped 4; count of bases not matched to a gene: 8. CDR1 and CDR2 (germline): LGHNA, YNFKEQ. The length of the CDR3 is 16 residues. Described time point: patch test 2, 6 weeks after DPC sensitization. Noted treatment: therapeutic diphenylcyclopropenone sensitization with weekly scalp DPC. In the original workflow: Counts of TCRs in each sample centred on a median of 95,638 and extended from about 24,000 to 680,000. A single record per CDR3 protein comes from TCRdb applying MiXCR to the RACE reads. The V and J calls and clone size come from TCRdb's table, not from the authors' own analysis. The sample shows roughly 140,000 distinct CDR3 sequences, roughly 10% of them seen only once.

The origin of this receptor is a woman aged 45-59 years with alopecia areata. Some clones in this sample may be carry-over from other donors' samples. The chain couples TRBV4-2 to TRBJ2-3; 7 nucleotides agree with TRBD1. Source: whole blood, taken in connection with sensitization to the hapten diphenylcyclopropenone (DPC). In DNA, the CDR3 is TGTGCCAGCAGCCAAGCACAGGGGAGTGGGGCAGATACGCAGTATTTT. It codes for CASSQAQGSGADTQYF.